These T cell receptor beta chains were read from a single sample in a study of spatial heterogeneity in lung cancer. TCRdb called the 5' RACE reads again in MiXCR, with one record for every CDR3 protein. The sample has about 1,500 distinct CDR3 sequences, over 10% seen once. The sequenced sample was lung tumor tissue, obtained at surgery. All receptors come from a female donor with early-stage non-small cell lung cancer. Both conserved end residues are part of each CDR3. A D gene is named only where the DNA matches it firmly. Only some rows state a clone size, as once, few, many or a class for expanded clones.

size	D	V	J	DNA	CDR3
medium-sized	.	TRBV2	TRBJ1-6	TGTGCCAGCAACACTGACAGTTATAATTCACCCCTCCACTTT	CASNTDSYNSPLHF
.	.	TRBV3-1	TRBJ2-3	TGTGCCAGCAGCCAAGGGTTCGGCTACTCAGATACGCAGTATTTT	CASSQGFGYSDTQYF
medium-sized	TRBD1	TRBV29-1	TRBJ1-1	TGCAGCTTCCGGACAGGGGGGAACACTGAAGCTTTCTTT	CSFRTGGNTEAFF
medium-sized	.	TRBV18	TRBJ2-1	TGTGCCAGCTCACCCGACGGCTACAATGAGCAGTTCTTC	CASSPDGYNEQFF
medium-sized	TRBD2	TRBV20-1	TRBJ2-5	TGCAGTGCCCTAGACGGGACTAGCGGTGATGAAGAGACCCAGTACTTC	CSALDGTSGDEETQYF
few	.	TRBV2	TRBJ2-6	TGTGCCAGCCAAAAAGGGAGCTCTGGGGCCAACGTCCTGACTTTC	CASQKGSSGANVLTF
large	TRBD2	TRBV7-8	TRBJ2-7	TGTGCCAGCAGCCCCGGACTAGCGGGAGGGCAGTACTTC	CASSPGLAGGQYF
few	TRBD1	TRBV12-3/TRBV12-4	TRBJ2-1	TGTGCCAGCAGTTTACAGGGGGCTGTGGGTGAGCAGTTCTTC	CASSLQGAVGEQFF
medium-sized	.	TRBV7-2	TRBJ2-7	TGTGCCAGCAGCCACGGGACTTCTTTCTCTGACGAGCAGTACTTC	CASSHGTSFSDEQYF
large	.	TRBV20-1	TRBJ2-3	TGCAGTGCTAGAGACGTGCAGGGAGATACGCAGTATTTT	CSARDVQGDTQYF
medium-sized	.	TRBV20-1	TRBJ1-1	TGCAGTGCTAGCCCGGGGAACACTGAAGCTTTCTTT	CSASPGNTEAFF
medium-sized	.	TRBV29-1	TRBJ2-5	TGCAGCATTCAGAAGATCGGCCAGGGGTCACAAGAGACCCAGTACTTC	CSIQKIGQGSQETQYF
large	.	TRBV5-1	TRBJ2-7	TGCGCCAGCAGCTTGGAGTTCACTTACCCAACCTACGAGCAGTACTTC	CASSLEFTYPTYEQYF
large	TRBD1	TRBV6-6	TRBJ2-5	TGTGCCAGCAGTTACTCAGTTGGGGACAGTGGGGGTGCCCAGTACTTC	CASSYSVGDSGGAQYF
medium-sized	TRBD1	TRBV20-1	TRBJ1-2	TGCAGTGCTAGAGCTGGGACAGTGGGCGGCTACACCTTC	CSARAGTVGGYTF
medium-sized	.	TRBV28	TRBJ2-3	TGTGCCAGCAGCCTCCCGACAGATACGCAGTATTTT	CASSLPTDTQYF
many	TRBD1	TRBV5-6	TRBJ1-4	TGTGCCAGCAGCGACGAGACCGGGACAGGGAATGAAAAACTGTTTTTT	CASSDETGTGNEKLFF
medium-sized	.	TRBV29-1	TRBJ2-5	TGCAGCGCCTCGACTAGGTTCGAGACCCAGTACTTC	CSASTRFETQYF
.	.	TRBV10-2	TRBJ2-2	TGCGCCAGCACCCAAGCGGGGAACACCGGGGAGCTGTTTTTT	CASTQAGNTGELFF
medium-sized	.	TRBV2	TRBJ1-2	TGTGCCAGCAGTGAGGACCTCTACTACACCTTC	CASSEDLYYTF
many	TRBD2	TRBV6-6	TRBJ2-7	TGTGCCAGCAGTTTCACGACTAGCGGGATGGCCTACGAGCAGTACTTC	CASSFTTSGMAYEQYF
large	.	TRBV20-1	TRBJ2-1	TGCAGTGCTAGAGATGGGGGGAGCGCCTACAATGAGCAGTTCTTC	CSARDGGSAYNEQFF
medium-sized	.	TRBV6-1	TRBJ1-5	TGTGCCAGCAGTGAAGGTATCGGTCGGAATCAGCCCCAGCATTTT	CASSEGIGRNQPQHF
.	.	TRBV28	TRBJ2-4	TGTGCCAGCAGTTTATTCCGGGTAGCCAAAAACATTCAGTACTTC	CASSLFRVAKNIQYF
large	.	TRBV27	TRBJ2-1	TGTGCCAGCAGTGTAAGGGGACTCTCCTACAATGAGCAGTTCTTC	CASSVRGLSYNEQFF
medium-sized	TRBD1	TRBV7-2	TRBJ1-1	TGTGCCAGCAGCACCTGGACAGGGGGCTTGGACAGAAACACTGAAGCTTTCTTT	CASSTWTGGLDRNTEAFF